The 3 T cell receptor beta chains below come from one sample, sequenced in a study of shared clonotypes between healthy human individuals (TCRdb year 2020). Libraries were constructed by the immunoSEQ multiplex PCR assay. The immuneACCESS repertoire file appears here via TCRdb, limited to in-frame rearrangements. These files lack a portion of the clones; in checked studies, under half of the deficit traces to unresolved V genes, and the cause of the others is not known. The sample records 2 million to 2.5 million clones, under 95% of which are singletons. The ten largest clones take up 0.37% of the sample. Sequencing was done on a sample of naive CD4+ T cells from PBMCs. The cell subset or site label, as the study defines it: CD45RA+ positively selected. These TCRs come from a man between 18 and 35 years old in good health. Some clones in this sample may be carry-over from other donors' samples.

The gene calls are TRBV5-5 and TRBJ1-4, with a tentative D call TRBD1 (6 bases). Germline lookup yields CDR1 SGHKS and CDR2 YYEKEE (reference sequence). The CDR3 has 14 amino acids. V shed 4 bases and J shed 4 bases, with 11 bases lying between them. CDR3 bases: TGTGCCAGCAGCCACAGGGACCTTAATGAAAAACTGTTTTTT. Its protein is CASSHRDLNEKLFF.

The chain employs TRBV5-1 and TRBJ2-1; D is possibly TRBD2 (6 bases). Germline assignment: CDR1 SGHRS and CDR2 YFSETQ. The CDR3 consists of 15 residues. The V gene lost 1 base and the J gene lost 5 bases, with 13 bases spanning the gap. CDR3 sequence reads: CASSLNGGKDNEQFF. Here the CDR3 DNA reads TGCGCCAGCAGCTTGAATGGCGGGAAAGACAATGAGCAGTTCTTC. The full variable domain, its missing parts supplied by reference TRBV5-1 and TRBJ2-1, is KAGVTQTPRYLIKTRGQQVTLSCSPISGHRSVSWYQQTPGQGLQFLFEYFSETQRNKGNFPGRFSGRQFSNSRSEMNVSTLELGDSALYLCASSLNGGKDNEQFFGPGTRLTVL.

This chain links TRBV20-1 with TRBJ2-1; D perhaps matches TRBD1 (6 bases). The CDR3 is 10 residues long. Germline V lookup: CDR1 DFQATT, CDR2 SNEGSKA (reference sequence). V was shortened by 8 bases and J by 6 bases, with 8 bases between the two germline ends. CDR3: CSIQGNEQFF. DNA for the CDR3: TGCAGTATACAGGGCAATGAGCAGTTCTTC.